The 8 T cell receptor beta chains presented below share a single source sample, sequenced in a study of T cell repertoires in cytomegalovirus infection. Their target antigens are unknown. Each CDR3 protein gets one entry after TCRdb re-called the reads with MiXCR. The sample has hundreds of thousands of distinct CDR3 sequences, about 33% seen once; the top ten hold roughly 15%. The sequencing here drew on cultured PBMCs, taken from culture after CMV antigen stimulation. These receptors all stem from a human donor in good health (CMV status not recorded). Some clones in this sample may be carry-over from other donors' samples.

This clonotype was observed a few times. The J gene is TRBJ1-5, the V gene TRBV12-3 or TRBV12-4; D gene uncertain. V lost 6 bases and J lost 5, with 17 bases in between. The CDR3 extends over 15 amino acids. The CDR3 DNA sequence: TGTGCCAGCAGCCCAGCTCGGGGAGGAGATCAGCCCCAGCATTTT. Translating gives CASSPARGGDQPQHF.

V is TRBV27 and J is TRBJ2-1; 8 bases line up with TRBD2. With 4 bases clipped from V and 8 bases from J, the junction kept 4 bases outside the gene matches. From germline, CDR1 is MNHEY and CDR2 SMNVEV (reference sequence). The CDR3 runs 13 residues. This CDR3 reads CASSSGLVYEQFF. In DNA form, the CDR3 reads TGTGCCAGCAGTTCGGGACTAGTCTATGAGCAGTTCTTC.

Ten or more counts support this clonotype. The chain combines TRBV7-2 with TRBJ2-2; D not certain. V lost 5 bases, J lost 4 bases, and 5 bases lay in between. CDR1 SGHTA and CDR2 FQGNSA come from the germline V gene. The CDR3 has 12 amino acids. CDR3 region: CASSPLTGELFF. In nucleotides, the CDR3 is TGTGCCAGCAGCCCACTCACCGGGGAGCTGTTTTTT.

The gene calls are TRBV20-1 and TRBJ2-4; D is uncertain. V lost 3 bases and J lost 6, with 6 bases in between. This CDR3 is 11 amino acids long. Germline CDR1 is DFQATT and CDR2 is SNEGSKA (reference sequence). The CDR3 protein is CSASAGNIQYF. In DNA, the CDR3 is TGCAGTGCTAGTGCCGGAAACATTCAGTACTTC.

The chain carries TRBV19 and TRBJ1-4, with D maybe TRBD1 (6 bases). This CDR3 spans 16 amino acids. Germline assignment: CDR1 LNHDA and CDR2 SQIVND (reference sequence). Trimming pared 2 bases from V and 5 bases from J, leaving 15 bases between. Here the CDR3 DNA reads TGTGCCAGTAGTATAAACTTCGGAGGGACAAATGAAAAACTGTTTTTT. Protein product: CASSINFGGTNEKLFF.

This clonotype occurred many times. V and J are TRBV7-2 and TRBJ1-4, with D perhaps TRBD1 (6 bases). The length of the CDR3 is 16 residues. Trimming stripped 1 base from V and 11 bases from J, with 20 bases between. Per the germline V gene, CDR1 is SGHTA and CDR2 is FQGNSA. This chain's CDR3 is CASSLVVGGMGHKLFF. CDR3 bases: TGTGCCAGCAGCTTAGTAGTAGGGGGGATGGGGCACAAACTGTTTTTT.

In this sample, this clonotype turned up a few times. This sequence joins TRBV20-1 and TRBJ2-6; 7 positions match TRBD1. Germline lookup yields CDR1 DFQATT and CDR2 SNEGSKA (reference sequence). This CDR3 is 17 amino acids long. Trimming took 2 bases from V and 2 from J; bases not matched to a gene: 9. CDR3 DNA: TGCAGTGCTAGAATCCTGGGACAGCCCGCTGGGGCCAACGTCCTGACTTTC. Its translation: CSARILGQPAGANVLTF.

This sequence joins TRBV2 and TRBJ1-5; D gene uncertain. The length of the CDR3 is 14 residues. Trimming took off 7 bases at V and 4 bases at J, with 14 bases between the two ends. CDR1 is SNHLY, CDR2 FYNNEI, per germline. The CDR3 protein is CASTGRAENQPQHF. CDR3 nucleotide sequence: TGTGCCAGCACGGGTAGAGCAGAAAATCAGCCCCAGCATTTT.